A selection of T cell receptor beta chains follows, all from one sample in a study of blood T cell repertoires in COVID-19. Assay used: immunoSEQ multiplex PCR; TCRdb lists only in-frame clones, some missing. The sample contains around 25,000 clones, approximately 80% of which appear only once. The source material was peripheral blood. The receptors originated from a man between 65 and 79 years old with acute or convalescent COVID-19. Both conserved end residues are part of each CDR3. The D gene is left open where the match is weak. Expanded clones are given a class, and other clones once, few, many or no size at all.

d_gene: TRBD1
v_gene: TRBV5-1
len: 17
j_gene: TRBJ2-6
abundance: -
CDR3aa: CASTLTGGVSGANVLTF
CDR3nt: TGCGCCAGCACCTTGACAGGGGGCGTCTCTGGGGCCAACGTCCTGACTTTC

d_gene: -
v_gene: TRBV2
len: 15
j_gene: TRBJ1-5
abundance: -
CDR3aa: CASSEEASPSQPQHF
CDR3nt: TGTGCCAGCAGTGAAGAAGCGAGTCCGAGTCAGCCCCAGCATTTT

d_gene: TRBD1
v_gene: TRBV10-3
len: 11
j_gene: TRBJ2-5
abundance: -
CDR3aa: CAVDRGETQYF
CDR3nt: TGTGCCGTAGACAGGGGAGAGACCCAGTACTTC

d_gene: TRBD1
v_gene: TRBV11-3
len: 13
j_gene: TRBJ2-2
abundance: once
CDR3aa: CASSRTGTGELFF
CDR3nt: TGTGCCAGCAGCCGGACAGGCACCGGGGAGCTGTTTTTT

d_gene: TRBD2
v_gene: TRBV7-2
len: 17
j_gene: TRBJ2-5
abundance: once
CDR3aa: CASSTKRGGSFGETQYF
CDR3nt: TGTGCCAGCAGCACGAAGCGGGGAGGGAGTTTCGGCGAGACCCAGTACTTC

d_gene: -
v_gene: TRBV5-4
len: 15
j_gene: TRBJ1-3
abundance: few
CDR3aa: CASSLGGQSVGHIYF
CDR3nt: TGTGCCAGCAGCTTGGGAGGGCAGTCGGTGGGACACATATATTTT

d_gene: TRBD1
v_gene: TRBV7-2
len: 14
j_gene: TRBJ2-1
abundance: -
CDR3aa: CASSPDRRNNEQFF
CDR3nt: TGTGCCAGCAGCCCGGACAGGAGGAACAATGAGCAGTTCTTC

d_gene: -
v_gene: TRBV7-9
len: 13
j_gene: TRBJ2-7
abundance: -
CDR3aa: CASSRDPADEQYF
CDR3nt: TGTGCCAGCAGCCGTGACCCGGCGGACGAGCAGTACTTC

d_gene: -
v_gene: TRBV28
len: 18
j_gene: TRBJ1-5
abundance: -
CDR3aa: CASSLWPLWQGRNQPQHF
CDR3nt: TGTGCCAGCAGTTTATGGCCCCTTTGGCAGGGCCGCAATCAGCCCCAGCATTTT

d_gene: -
v_gene: TRBV2
len: 17
j_gene: TRBJ2-2
abundance: -
CDR3aa: CASEVVRGTSNTGELFF
CDR3nt: TGTGCCAGCGAGGTGGTAAGGGGAACCTCGAACACCGGGGAGCTGTTTTTT

d_gene: TRBD2
v_gene: TRBV16
len: 16
j_gene: TRBJ2-3
abundance: -
CDR3aa: CASSQSPAGGTDTQYF
CDR3nt: TGTGCCAGCAGCCAATCGCCAGCGGGGGGCACAGATACGCAGTATTTT

d_gene: -
v_gene: TRBV10-3
len: 13
j_gene: TRBJ1-1
abundance: -
CDR3aa: CAISDNGDTEAFF
CDR3nt: TGTGCCATCAGTGATAACGGGGACACTGAAGCTTTCTTT

d_gene: TRBD1
v_gene: TRBV5-6
len: 13
j_gene: TRBJ2-7
abundance: -
CDR3aa: CASTLQGYYEQYF
CDR3nt: TGTGCCAGCACCCTACAGGGGTACTACGAGCAGTACTTC

d_gene: TRBD1
v_gene: TRBV7-2
len: 14
j_gene: TRBJ2-1
abundance: -
CDR3aa: CASSSGPTGDEQFF
CDR3nt: TGTGCCAGCAGCTCAGGCCCCACAGGGGATGAGCAGTTCTTC

d_gene: TRBD2
v_gene: TRBV7-6
len: 13
j_gene: TRBJ2-2
abundance: -
CDR3aa: CASREAGAGELFF
CDR3nt: TGTGCCAGCAGGGAAGCGGGGGCCGGGGAGCTGTTTTTT

d_gene: -
v_gene: TRBV10-1
len: 14
j_gene: TRBJ1-1
abundance: -
CDR3aa: CASEGHQLNTEAFF
CDR3nt: TGCGCCAGCGAGGGACACCAGCTGAACACTGAAGCTTTCTTT

d_gene: TRBD1
v_gene: TRBV30
len: 14
j_gene: TRBJ1-5
abundance: -
CDR3aa: CAWSKGTGQQPQHF
CDR3nt: TGTGCCTGGAGCAAAGGGACAGGGCAACAGCCCCAGCATTTT

d_gene: -
v_gene: TRBV4-1
len: 17
j_gene: TRBJ1-1
abundance: -
CDR3aa: CASSPGTGGRTNTEAFF
CDR3nt: TGCGCCAGCAGCCCTGGCACGGGAGGTAGGACGAACACTGAAGCTTTCTTT

d_gene: TRBD1
v_gene: TRBV28
len: 17
j_gene: TRBJ1-3
abundance: once
CDR3aa: CASSSNPTGISGNTIYF
CDR3nt: TGTGCCAGCAGTTCCAACCCGACAGGGATCTCTGGAAACACCATATATTTT

d_gene: TRBD1
v_gene: TRBV10-1
len: 13
j_gene: TRBJ1-6
abundance: -
CDR3aa: CASSEDRGSPLHF
CDR3nt: TGCGCCAGCAGTGAAGACAGGGGTTCACCCCTCCACTTT

d_gene: TRBD1
v_gene: TRBV6-4
len: 17
j_gene: TRBJ1-1
abundance: few
CDR3aa: CASTHRRDSKLNTEAFF
CDR3nt: TGTGCCAGCACTCATCGCCGGGACAGCAAATTGAACACTGAAGCTTTCTTT

d_gene: -
v_gene: TRBV5-4
len: 19
j_gene: TRBJ2-2
abundance: -
CDR3aa: CASSPRQPTTGVNTGELFF
CDR3nt: TGTGCCAGCAGTCCCCGACAGCCTACTACAGGAGTAAACACCGGGGAGCTGTTTTTT

d_gene: -
v_gene: TRBV4-2
len: 16
j_gene: TRBJ1-6
abundance: -
CDR3aa: CASSQRGSSYNSPLHF
CDR3nt: TGTGCCAGCAGCCAGAGGGGGAGCTCCTATAATTCACCCCTCCACTTT

d_gene: -
v_gene: TRBV28
len: 15
j_gene: TRBJ1-3
abundance: once
CDR3aa: CASSLPTEPGNTIYF
CDR3nt: TGTGCCAGCAGTTTGCCGACAGAACCTGGAAACACCATATATTTT

d_gene: -
v_gene: TRBV9
len: 14
j_gene: TRBJ2-3
abundance: -
CDR3aa: CASSPLGLTDTQYF
CDR3nt: TGTGCCAGCAGCCCTTTGGGACTCACAGATACGCAGTATTTT

d_gene: TRBD1
v_gene: TRBV29-1
len: 12
j_gene: TRBJ2-7
abundance: -
CDR3aa: CSVRTGLGEQYF
CDR3nt: TGCAGCGTTCGGACAGGGTTGGGCGAGCAGTACTTC

d_gene: TRBD2
v_gene: TRBV7-3
len: 14
j_gene: TRBJ2-3
abundance: -
CDR3aa: CASSSSGGGDTQYF
CDR3nt: TGTGCCAGCAGCTCATCCGGGGGAGGGGATACGCAGTATTTT

d_gene: -
v_gene: TRBV7-9
len: 14
j_gene: TRBJ1-4
abundance: few
CDR3aa: CASSPQGNNEKLFF
CDR3nt: TGTGCCAGCAGCCCACAGGGTAATAATGAAAAACTGTTTTTT

d_gene: TRBD1
v_gene: TRBV3-1/TRBV3-2
len: 15
j_gene: TRBJ2-1
abundance: -
CDR3aa: CASSLKQGTYNEQFF
CDR3nt: TGTGCCAGCAGTCTTAAACAGGGGACCTACAATGAGCAGTTCTTC

d_gene: TRBD1
v_gene: TRBV7-3
len: 15
j_gene: TRBJ1-1
abundance: -
CDR3aa: CASSLVAGGSTEAFF
CDR3nt: TGTGCCAGCAGCTTAGTGGCAGGGGGTTCTACTGAAGCTTTCTTT

d_gene: -
v_gene: TRBV18
len: 17
j_gene: TRBJ1-6
abundance: -
CDR3aa: CASSPRTPNSNNSPLHF
CDR3nt: TGTGCCAGCTCACCACGGACACCCAACTCGAATAATTCACCCCTCCACTTT

d_gene: -
v_gene: TRBV28
len: 15
j_gene: TRBJ1-5
abundance: -
CDR3aa: CASRGGDLGNQPQHF
CDR3nt: TGTGCCAGCCGGGGAGGGGATTTGGGCAATCAGCCCCAGCATTTT

d_gene: -
v_gene: TRBV7-8
len: 18
j_gene: TRBJ2-5
abundance: -
CDR3aa: CASSLAVPEGRAKETQYF
CDR3nt: TGTGCCAGCAGCTTAGCGGTTCCAGAGGGTAGAGCCAAAGAGACCCAGTACTTC

d_gene: -
v_gene: TRBV7-2
len: 13
j_gene: TRBJ2-7
abundance: -
CDR3aa: CASSLFSGSEQYF
CDR3nt: TGTGCCAGCAGCTTATTTTCGGGGAGCGAGCAGTACTTC

d_gene: -
v_gene: TRBV30
len: 11
j_gene: TRBJ2-7
abundance: -
CDR3aa: CAWSGGDEQYF
CDR3nt: TGTGCCTGGAGTGGGGGCGACGAGCAGTACTTC

d_gene: TRBD1
v_gene: TRBV15
len: 14
j_gene: TRBJ2-5
abundance: -
CDR3aa: CATSRGDRWETQYF
CDR3nt: TGTGCCACCAGCAGAGGGGACAGGTGGGAGACCCAGTACTTC

d_gene: -
v_gene: TRBV28
len: 14
j_gene: TRBJ1-5
abundance: -
CDR3aa: CASALREHNQPQHF
CDR3nt: TGTGCCAGCGCACTCCGGGAACACAATCAGCCCCAGCATTTT

d_gene: TRBD1
v_gene: TRBV5-1
len: 13
j_gene: TRBJ2-7
abundance: -
CDR3aa: CASGRDRTYEQYF
CDR3nt: TGCGCCAGCGGCCGGGACAGAACCTACGAGCAGTACTTC

d_gene: TRBD1
v_gene: TRBV29-1
len: 14
j_gene: TRBJ1-2
abundance: few
CDR3aa: CSVERLDRVVGYTF
CDR3nt: TGCAGCGTTGAAAGATTGGACAGGGTAGTTGGCTACACCTTC

d_gene: -
v_gene: TRBV29-1
len: 12
j_gene: TRBJ1-1
abundance: -
CDR3aa: CSVSDQRTEAFF
CDR3nt: TGCAGCGTTAGCGACCAGCGCACTGAAGCTTTCTTT

d_gene: -
v_gene: TRBV5-1
len: 16
j_gene: TRBJ1-2
abundance: few
CDR3aa: CASSLEGAPDQYGYTF
CDR3nt: TGCGCCAGCAGCTTGGAAGGGGCCCCTGATCAGTATGGCTACACCTTC

d_gene: -
v_gene: TRBV3-1/TRBV3-2
len: 13
j_gene: TRBJ2-7
abundance: -
CDR3aa: CASSLRQTYEQYF
CDR3nt: TGTGCCAGCAGCCTTAGACAGACCTACGAGCAGTACTTC

d_gene: -
v_gene: TRBV5-6
len: 13
j_gene: TRBJ1-2
abundance: -
CDR3aa: CASTLGRSYGYTF
CDR3nt: TGTGCCAGTACCCTGGGGCGGTCCTATGGCTACACCTTC

d_gene: -
v_gene: TRBV27
len: 16
j_gene: TRBJ2-2
abundance: -
CDR3aa: CASSRGPTLNTGELFF
CDR3nt: TGTGCCAGCAGTCGAGGGCCAACCCTGAACACCGGGGAGCTGTTTTTT

d_gene: TRBD2
v_gene: TRBV6-5
len: 15
j_gene: TRBJ2-5
abundance: -
CDR3aa: CASSSQRDRLETQYF
CDR3nt: TGTGCCAGCAGTAGCCAGCGGGACCGGCTGGAGACCCAGTACTTC

d_gene: TRBD1
v_gene: TRBV15
len: 16
j_gene: TRBJ1-6
abundance: -
CDR3aa: CATSSPWRDSDSPLHF
CDR3nt: TGTGCCACCAGCAGCCCCTGGAGGGACAGCGATTCACCCCTCCACTTT

d_gene: TRBD1
v_gene: TRBV5-1
len: 14
j_gene: TRBJ1-6
abundance: -
CDR3aa: CASRTDRSNSPLHF
CDR3nt: TGCGCCAGCAGGACGGACAGGTCTAATTCACCCCTCCACTTT

d_gene: TRBD2
v_gene: TRBV7-2
len: 18
j_gene: TRBJ2-3
abundance: -
CDR3aa: CASSLVGSGRVRTDTQYF
CDR3nt: TGTGCCAGCAGCTTAGTGGGTAGCGGGAGGGTTCGCACAGATACGCAGTATTTT

d_gene: -
v_gene: TRBV28
len: 16
j_gene: TRBJ1-1
abundance: few
CDR3aa: CASRFPGGPMNTEAFF
CDR3nt: TGTGCCAGCAGATTCCCGGGGGGTCCTATGAACACTGAAGCTTTCTTT

d_gene: -
v_gene: TRBV28
len: 16
j_gene: TRBJ1-2
abundance: -
CDR3aa: CASSLLYRDIDYGYTF
CDR3nt: TGTGCCAGCAGTTTGCTATACAGGGATATTGACTATGGCTACACCTTC

d_gene: -
v_gene: TRBV10-3
len: 14
j_gene: TRBJ1-3
abundance: -
CDR3aa: CAIRGDSSGNTIYF
CDR3nt: TGTGCCATCAGGGGCGACAGCTCTGGAAACACCATATATTTT

d_gene: -
v_gene: TRBV10-3
len: 13
j_gene: TRBJ1-1
abundance: few
CDR3aa: CAIAHRENTEAFF
CDR3nt: TGTGCCATCGCTCACAGGGAGAACACTGAAGCTTTCTTT

d_gene: -
v_gene: TRBV10-3
len: 13
j_gene: TRBJ1-1
abundance: -
CDR3aa: CAIRSDRGTEAFF
CDR3nt: TGTGCCATCAGGTCCGATAGGGGCACTGAAGCTTTCTTT

d_gene: -
v_gene: TRBV12-3/TRBV12-4
len: 13
j_gene: TRBJ1-1
abundance: -
CDR3aa: CASSFGLDTEAFF
CDR3nt: TGTGCCAGCAGTTTTGGACTCGACACTGAAGCTTTCTTT

d_gene: -
v_gene: TRBV7-9
len: 13
j_gene: TRBJ1-3
abundance: -
CDR3aa: CAGGAPPGNTIYF
CDR3nt: TGTGCGGGTGGGGCCCCCCCTGGAAACACCATATATTTT

d_gene: -
v_gene: TRBV5-4
len: 13
j_gene: TRBJ1-3
abundance: once
CDR3aa: CASSYTGGNTIYF
CDR3nt: TGTGCCAGCAGCTATACAGGGGGAAACACCATATATTTT

d_gene: TRBD2
v_gene: TRBV18
len: 15
j_gene: TRBJ2-1
abundance: -
CDR3aa: CASTPPSGSLDEQFF
CDR3nt: TGTGCCAGCACGCCGCCTAGCGGGAGTCTAGATGAGCAGTTCTTC